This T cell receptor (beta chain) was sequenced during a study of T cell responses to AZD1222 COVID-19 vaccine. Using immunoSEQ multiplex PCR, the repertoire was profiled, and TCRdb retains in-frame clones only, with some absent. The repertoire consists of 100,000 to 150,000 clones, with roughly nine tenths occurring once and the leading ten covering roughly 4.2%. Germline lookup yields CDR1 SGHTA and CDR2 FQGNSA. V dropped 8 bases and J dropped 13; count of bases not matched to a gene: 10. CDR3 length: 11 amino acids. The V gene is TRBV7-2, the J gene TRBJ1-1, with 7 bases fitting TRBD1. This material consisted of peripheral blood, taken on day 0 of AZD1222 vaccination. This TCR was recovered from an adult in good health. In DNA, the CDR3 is TGTGCCAGCCGCCTTGACAGGGTCGATTTCTTT. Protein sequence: CASRLDRVDFF.